This is a list of T cell receptor beta chains from one sample in a study of blood T cell repertoires in COVID-19. Profiled with immunoSEQ multiplex PCR; TCRdb holds only in-frame clones, not every one. The sample has approximately 150,000 clones, about 90% seen once. The sequenced sample was PBMCs or T cells enriched from blood (not recorded which). All receptors derive from a man in his 60s who had recovered from COVID-19. CDR3s include the opening cysteine and the closing phenylalanine or tryptophan. D genes are given only for firm matches. Only part of the rows carry a size: once, few, many, or a class if the clone is expanded.

v_call	clone_size	d_call	j_call	cdr3_nt	cdr3_aa
TRBV2	.	TRBD1	TRBJ2-2	TGTGCCAGCAGTAGGACAGGGGGCTCGGGCGGGGAGCTGTTTTTT	CASSRTGGSGGELFF
TRBV13	.	.	TRBJ2-3	TGTGCCAGCAGCTTGGGACTTACAGATACGCAGTATTTT	CASSLGLTDTQYF
TRBV5-1	.	TRBD1	TRBJ2-2	TGCGCCAGCAGTCTGGGACAGGGGAATACCGGGGAGCTGTTTTTT	CASSLGQGNTGELFF
TRBV7-3	.	TRBD1	TRBJ2-2	TGTGCCAGCAGCCCACAGGGGCAAGGCACCGGGGAGCTGTTTTTT	CASSPQGQGTGELFF
TRBV3-1/TRBV3-2	once	TRBD1	TRBJ1-4	TGTGCCAGCAGCCAAGGGCAGGGGGCGGCCACTAATGAAAAACTGTTTTTT	CASSQGQGAATNEKLFF
TRBV5-4	once	.	TRBJ2-5	TGTGCCAGCAGCTCCGGCCCTTCGGGGTCCCAAGAGACCCAGTACTTC	CASSSGPSGSQETQYF
TRBV6-1	.	TRBD2	TRBJ2-5	TGTGCCAGCAGTGAAGAGATCGGGAGGGCCGTAGGGACCCAGTACTTC	CASSEEIGRAVGTQYF
TRBV29-1	once	.	TRBJ2-7	TGCAGCGTCCGTCGGACTCTTGAGGACGAGCAGTACTTC	CSVRRTLEDEQYF
TRBV20-1	.	.	TRBJ1-1	TGCAGTGCCGCAGGGGACGCTGAAGCTTTCTTT	CSAAGDAEAFF
TRBV10-1	.	TRBD2	TRBJ2-1	TGCGCCAGCAGTGGGACTAGCGGGAGCGATGAGCAGTTCTTC	CASSGTSGSDEQFF
TRBV5-6	once	.	TRBJ1-3	TGTGCCAGCAGCTTGGAGGTGGGGCCTGGAAACACCATATATTTT	CASSLEVGPGNTIYF
TRBV19	.	TRBD2	TRBJ2-1	TGTGCCAGTACCGAGGCTAGCGGGGGGGCCCCCTACAATGAGCAGTTCTTC	CASTEASGGAPYNEQFF
TRBV3-1/TRBV3-2	.	.	TRBJ2-3	TGTGCCAGCAGCCAAGAGCGGACACCCACAGATACGCAGTATTTT	CASSQERTPTDTQYF
TRBV14	.	TRBD1	TRBJ2-2	TGTGCCAGCCGACCTTCCCTTGGGGACAGGGGGCTGGTCGGGGAGCTGTTTTTT	CASRPSLGDRGLVGELFF
TRBV5-5	once	.	TRBJ2-7	TGTGCCAGCAGCTCGACAGTCTACACCTACGAGCAGTACTTC	CASSSTVYTYEQYF
TRBV28	once	.	TRBJ2-3	TGTGCCAGCAGTCGGACTTCGACAGATACGCAGTATTTT	CASSRTSTDTQYF
TRBV15	few	TRBD2	TRBJ2-7	TGTGCCACCAGCAGCCCCGGGACTAGCGGTTCCTACGAGCAGTACTTC	CATSSPGTSGSYEQYF
TRBV5-1	.	TRBD1	TRBJ2-3	TGCGCCAGCAGCTCGGGACAGTTCACAGATACGCAGTATTTT	CASSSGQFTDTQYF
TRBV27	.	TRBD1	TRBJ1-2	TGTGCCAGCAGTTTCGCGGAGGGGGCGGGGTATGGCTACACCTTC	CASSFAEGAGYGYTF
TRBV30	.	TRBD1	TRBJ1-4	TGTGCCTGGAACAGGGGATCTAATGAAAAACTGTTTTTT	CAWNRGSNEKLFF
TRBV11-2	.	TRBD1	TRBJ2-1	TGTGCCAGCAGCTTAGTTGGCAGGGGGAATGAGCAGTTCTTC	CASSLVGRGNEQFF
TRBV9	.	TRBD1	TRBJ1-3	TGTGCCAGCTCTGAGGGGGCGAGGCCAACTGGAAACACCATATATTTT	CASSEGARPTGNTIYF
TRBV2	.	.	TRBJ2-7	TGTGCCAGCAGTGAACACGGGGGAGAGCAGTACTTC	CASSEHGGEQYF
TRBV5-1	.	.	TRBJ2-5	TGCGCCAGCAGCTTTCAGGGCGAAGAGACCCAGTACTTC	CASSFQGEETQYF
TRBV19	.	.	TRBJ2-2	TGTGCCAGTAGTGCCCAGGGGTCGGTCGGGGAGCTGTTTTTT	CASSAQGSVGELFF
TRBV9	.	TRBD2	TRBJ2-3	TGTGCCAGCAGCCCCCGGGGGGGTACAGATACGCAGTATTTT	CASSPRGGTDTQYF
TRBV28	.	TRBD2	TRBJ2-2	TGTGCCAGCAGTTTGGCCTTAGCGGGATCGGGGGAGCTGTTTTTT	CASSLALAGSGELFF
TRBV7-8	.	TRBD1	TRBJ1-2	TGTGCCAGCAGCGTCGAGGACAGGGGCCCAGCTGGCTACACCTTC	CASSVEDRGPAGYTF
TRBV5-4	.	TRBD2	TRBJ2-1	TGTGCCAGCAGCTTGGACCCGGGAGGGTTCTACAATGAGCAGTTCTTC	CASSLDPGGFYNEQFF
TRBV5-1	.	.	TRBJ1-1	TGCGCCAGCAGCCGCGACAGAAGCAACACTGAAGCTTTCTTT	CASSRDRSNTEAFF
TRBV11-2	.	TRBD2	TRBJ2-7	TGTGCCAGCAGCTTAGGGACTAGGGCCTACGAGCAGTACTTC	CASSLGTRAYEQYF